The rows below give T cell receptor beta chains drawn from one sample of a study of cytomegalovirus exposure and HLA in healthy donors. Profiling relied on immunoSEQ multiplex PCR, and the TCRdb table lists in-frame clones only, not all of them. The sample includes approximately 120,000 clones, 78% of them seen just once. The sequenced sample was PBMCs. All receptors derive from a man aged 35-49 years in good health and CMV-seronegative. CDR3s include the opening cysteine and the closing phenylalanine or tryptophan. Fields, in order: clone size, V gene, D gene, J gene, CDR3 DNA, CDR3 protein. A D gene is named only where the DNA matches it firmly. Some rows mark clone size as missing; the rest say once, few, many or name a class of expanded clone.

clone size: NA
V gene: TRBV6-4
D gene: NA
J gene: TRBJ1-5
CDR3 DNA: TGTGCCAGCTCACGACAGGTGAACGCGCCCCAGCATTTT
CDR3 protein: CASSRQVNAPQHF

clone size: NA
V gene: TRBV5-1
D gene: NA
J gene: TRBJ2-2
CDR3 DNA: TGCGCCAGCAGCCACACCGGGGACACCGGGGAGCTGTTTTTT
CDR3 protein: CASSHTGDTGELFF

clone size: NA
V gene: TRBV9
D gene: NA
J gene: TRBJ1-1
CDR3 DNA: TGTGCCAGCAGCGCGGGGGGGGTTGCTTTCTTT
CDR3 protein: CASSAGGVAFF

clone size: NA
V gene: TRBV14
D gene: TRBD1
J gene: TRBJ1-2
CDR3 DNA: TGTGCCAGCAGAGGGACAGGGGACTATGGCTACACCTTC
CDR3 protein: CASRGTGDYGYTF

clone size: NA
V gene: TRBV5-1
D gene: NA
J gene: TRBJ2-7
CDR3 DNA: TGCGCCAGCAGCCGGTCACAGGGCGGCGAGCAGTACTTC
CDR3 protein: CASSRSQGGEQYF

clone size: few
V gene: TRBV7-2
D gene: NA
J gene: TRBJ1-1
CDR3 DNA: TGTGCCAGCAGCTTTCTTAGGTATCCGGGCACTGAAGCTTTCTTT
CDR3 protein: CASSFLRYPGTEAFF

clone size: NA
V gene: TRBV5-1
D gene: TRBD1
J gene: TRBJ2-7
CDR3 DNA: TGCGCCAGCAGCGCGACAGGGGGCTCCTACGAGCAGTACTTC
CDR3 protein: CASSATGGSYEQYF

clone size: NA
V gene: TRBV5-4
D gene: TRBD2
J gene: TRBJ2-1
CDR3 DNA: TGTGCCAGCAGCTTGGTGCTAGCGGGGGGGAAAAATGAGCAGTTCTTC
CDR3 protein: CASSLVLAGGKNEQFF

clone size: NA
V gene: TRBV5-5
D gene: NA
J gene: TRBJ1-1
CDR3 DNA: TGTGCCAGCAGTCCCGGGGGGAACACTGAAGCTTTCTTT
CDR3 protein: CASSPGGNTEAFF

clone size: NA
V gene: TRBV29-1
D gene: NA
J gene: TRBJ2-1
CDR3 DNA: TGCAGCGTTGGGAGAGGCCCCCTCAATGAGCAGTTCTTC
CDR3 protein: CSVGRGPLNEQFF

clone size: NA
V gene: TRBV28
D gene: NA
J gene: TRBJ2-7
CDR3 DNA: TGTGCCAGCAGGGGCATGACGGGAACCTACGAGCAGTACTTC
CDR3 protein: CASRGMTGTYEQYF

clone size: NA
V gene: TRBV6-5
D gene: TRBD1
J gene: TRBJ2-7
CDR3 DNA: TGTGCCAGCAGCCTGACCGGACAGGGGAGGAACGAGCAGTACTTC
CDR3 protein: CASSLTGQGRNEQYF

clone size: NA
V gene: TRBV5-1
D gene: TRBD2
J gene: TRBJ2-5
CDR3 DNA: TGCGCCAGCAGCTTGGAGGGGAGGGGAGTTCGGGAGACCCAGTACTTC
CDR3 protein: CASSLEGRGVRETQYF

clone size: NA
V gene: TRBV6-5
D gene: NA
J gene: TRBJ1-6
CDR3 DNA: TGTGCCAGCAGTGAAAAATTAGAGAATTCACCCCTCCACTTT
CDR3 protein: CASSEKLENSPLHF

clone size: NA
V gene: TRBV14
D gene: TRBD1
J gene: TRBJ2-7
CDR3 DNA: TGTGCCAGCAGCCGACCGGGACAGGGTTCCTACGAGCAGTACTTC
CDR3 protein: CASSRPGQGSYEQYF

clone size: NA
V gene: TRBV7-8
D gene: NA
J gene: TRBJ2-5
CDR3 DNA: TGTGCCAGCAGCTTAGGCCTGGACAACTATTACTTC
CDR3 protein: CASSLGLDNYYF

clone size: NA
V gene: TRBV2
D gene: NA
J gene: TRBJ2-7
CDR3 DNA: TGTGCCAGCAGTGAGCAGGGTTCCCAGTACTTC
CDR3 protein: CASSEQGSQYF

clone size: NA
V gene: TRBV5-1
D gene: TRBD1
J gene: TRBJ2-3
CDR3 DNA: TGCGCCAGCAGCCTGACCGGGACAGCCACAGATACGCAGTATTTT
CDR3 protein: CASSLTGTATDTQYF

clone size: NA
V gene: TRBV11-2
D gene: TRBD1
J gene: TRBJ2-7
CDR3 DNA: TGTGCCAGCAGCTTTGACAGGGCGAGGAACGAGCAGTACTTC
CDR3 protein: CASSFDRARNEQYF

clone size: once
V gene: TRBV6-4
D gene: NA
J gene: TRBJ2-1
CDR3 DNA: TGTGCCAGCAGTGTCGCCGGGACATCCAGTTACAATGAGCAGTTCTTC
CDR3 protein: CASSVAGTSSYNEQFF

clone size: NA
V gene: TRBV5-1
D gene: NA
J gene: TRBJ2-5
CDR3 DNA: TGCGCCAGCAGCTTGCTGTCCTCCTCTTTCCGAGAGACCCAGTACTTC
CDR3 protein: CASSLLSSSFRETQYF

clone size: NA
V gene: TRBV6-6
D gene: TRBD2
J gene: TRBJ2-1
CDR3 DNA: TGTGCCAGCAGTTATCGCGGGGAGGGTAACAATGAGCAGTTCTTC
CDR3 protein: CASSYRGEGNNEQFF

clone size: NA
V gene: TRBV6-1
D gene: NA
J gene: TRBJ2-7
CDR3 DNA: TGTGCCAGCGTTCCGGGACTTAGCTACGAGCAGTACTTC
CDR3 protein: CASVPGLSYEQYF

clone size: NA
V gene: TRBV9
D gene: NA
J gene: TRBJ2-3
CDR3 DNA: TGTGCCAGCAGCGCCCCACCTGACAGGCCTAGCACAGATACGCAGTATTTT
CDR3 protein: CASSAPPDRPSTDTQYF

clone size: few
V gene: TRBV6-5
D gene: NA
J gene: TRBJ2-6
CDR3 DNA: TGTGCCAGCAGTCGGGGGGCATCCGGGGCCAACGTCCTGACTTTC
CDR3 protein: CASSRGASGANVLTF

clone size: NA
V gene: TRBV19
D gene: NA
J gene: TRBJ1-2
CDR3 DNA: TGTGCCAGTAGTCTAGGAGGGTCCTATGGCTACACCTTC
CDR3 protein: CASSLGGSYGYTF

clone size: NA
V gene: TRBV7-2
D gene: NA
J gene: TRBJ2-7
CDR3 DNA: TGTGCCAGCAGCTTAGTTTCCCAGTCATACGAGCAGTACTTC
CDR3 protein: CASSLVSQSYEQYF

clone size: NA
V gene: TRBV18
D gene: TRBD1
J gene: TRBJ1-5
CDR3 DNA: TGTGCCAGCTCACCCCCGGGACAGGGGCGTCAGCCCCAGCATTTT
CDR3 protein: CASSPPGQGRQPQHF

clone size: once
V gene: TRBV10-3
D gene: NA
J gene: TRBJ2-1
CDR3 DNA: TGTGCCATCAGCCAAAACAATGAGCAGTTCTTC
CDR3 protein: CAISQNNEQFF

clone size: NA
V gene: TRBV5-1
D gene: NA
J gene: TRBJ1-3
CDR3 DNA: TGCGCCAGCAGCTTGAGCGGGAACAGAGGAAACACCATATATTTT
CDR3 protein: CASSLSGNRGNTIYF

clone size: NA
V gene: TRBV18
D gene: NA
J gene: TRBJ2-7
CDR3 DNA: TGTGCCAGCTCACCGCGGGACTACGAGCAGTACTTC
CDR3 protein: CASSPRDYEQYF

clone size: NA
V gene: TRBV11-3
D gene: TRBD2
J gene: TRBJ2-3
CDR3 DNA: TGTGCCAGCAGCTCTCGGACTAGCGGGGGCGGGGATACGCAGTATTTT
CDR3 protein: CASSSRTSGGGDTQYF

clone size: NA
V gene: TRBV7-9
D gene: NA
J gene: TRBJ1-2
CDR3 DNA: TGTGCCAGCAGCTCCTTTCCGGGGGTCCATGGCTACACCTTC
CDR3 protein: CASSSFPGVHGYTF

clone size: few
V gene: TRBV29-1
D gene: NA
J gene: TRBJ2-3
CDR3 DNA: TGCAGCGCCCGAGGGCTAGCTGCAGATACGCAGTATTTT
CDR3 protein: CSARGLAADTQYF

clone size: NA
V gene: TRBV7-6
D gene: NA
J gene: TRBJ2-3
CDR3 DNA: TGTGCCAGCAGCTTAGTCAGGGTGGGGGATACGCAGTATTTT
CDR3 protein: CASSLVRVGDTQYF

clone size: NA
V gene: TRBV19
D gene: NA
J gene: TRBJ1-2
CDR3 DNA: TGTGCCAGTAGTATTGGTTGGGGGCGGAATAGGTATGGCTACACCTTC
CDR3 protein: CASSIGWGRNRYGYTF

clone size: NA
V gene: TRBV27
D gene: NA
J gene: TRBJ1-5
CDR3 DNA: TGTGCCAGCAGTCCCCAGGGAGCGGGCCAGCCCCAGCATTTT
CDR3 protein: CASSPQGAGQPQHF

clone size: NA
V gene: TRBV5-1
D gene: TRBD2
J gene: TRBJ2-5
CDR3 DNA: TGCGCCAGCAGGGCGGGGGGGTCGGAGACCCAGTACTTC
CDR3 protein: CASRAGGSETQYF

clone size: NA
V gene: TRBV4-1
D gene: NA
J gene: TRBJ1-3
CDR3 DNA: TGCGCCAGCAGCCAAGGGTCAGGGGCTGGAAACACCATATATTTT
CDR3 protein: CASSQGSGAGNTIYF

clone size: NA
V gene: TRBV7-2
D gene: TRBD1
J gene: TRBJ2-7
CDR3 DNA: TGTGCCAGCAGCTCCGTATCGGGACAGGGGGCGAACGAGCAGTACTTC
CDR3 protein: CASSSVSGQGANEQYF

clone size: once
V gene: TRBV10-3
D gene: TRBD1
J gene: TRBJ2-1
CDR3 DNA: TGTGCCATCAGTGAATCCGGACAGGGGCCCAATGAGCAGTTCTTC
CDR3 protein: CAISESGQGPNEQFF